The 27 T cell receptor beta chains given below trace back to one sample, sequenced in a study of blood T cells in healthy people across ages. A second PCR, run for about 7 to 11 cycles, used a sample-barcoded 5' primer plus a J-beta primer mix. From the 5' RACE reads, TCRdb called clonotypes with MiXCR, one entry per CDR3 protein. The table records some 800,000 distinct CDR3 sequences, 25% of them present only once. In addition, the sample was reused for a study of T cells of mothers and their children.

Specimen: blood. The receptors stem from a boy aged 5-17 years in good health.

This chain connects TRBV7-9 to TRBJ2-6; 8 nucleotides align to TRBD1. This CDR3 comprises 19 residues. Trimming at V came to 5 bases and at J to 2 bases, leaving 14 bases not matched to a gene. CDR1 is SEHNR and CDR2 is FQNEAQ in the germline V gene (reference sequence). CDR3 region: CASSTLQGGPSTGANVLTF. In DNA form, the CDR3 reads TGTGCCAGCAGCACCTTACAGGGGGGCCCCTCGACTGGGGCCAACGTCCTGACTTTC.

The chain employs TRBV15 and TRBJ2-5, with D unresolved. Trimming shortened V by 1 base and J by 4 bases, and 16 bases separated the two germline ends. The CDR3 covers 16 residues. Germline CDR1 is LNHNV and CDR2 is YYDKDF (reference sequence). The CDR3 loop reads CATSRAPGTLLETQYF. The CDR3 coding sequence is TGTGCCACCAGCAGAGCGCCCGGAACTCTCCTAGAGACCCAGTACTTC.

The gene calls are TRBV20-1 and TRBJ2-5; 9 bases are a match to TRBD2. The DNA end is more similar to TRBJ2-1, so the J call may be wrong. Germline values: CDR1 DFQATT, CDR2 SNEGSKA (reference sequence). CDR3 length: 13 amino acids. The CDR3 reads CSARERGAVWQFF. CDR3 bases: TGCAGTGCTAGGGAGCGGGGGGCTGTATGGCAGTTCTTC.

V and J are TRBV5-5 and TRBJ2-1; D possibly corresponds to TRBD1 (5 bases). The V end lost 6 bases, the J end lost 5 bases, and 18 bases lay between the germline ends. Germline CDR1 and CDR2: SGHKS and YYEKEE (reference sequence). This CDR3 has 15 residues. DNA for the CDR3: TGTGCCAGCAACTCACAGGCAACCCTTAACAATGAGCAGTTCTTC. Protein product: CASNSQATLNNEQFF. The variable domain in full, with the rest retrieved from reference TRBV5-5 and TRBJ2-1, is DAGVTQSPTHLIKTRGQQVTLRCSPISGHKSVSWYQQVLGQGPQFIFQYYEKEERGRGNFPDRFSARQFPNYSSELNVNALLLGDSALYLCASNSQATLNNEQFFGPGTRLTVL.

This clonotype has just a few counts. The chain is built from TRBV9 and TRBJ2-1; tentative D call: TRBD1 (6 bases). This CDR3 region has 16 residues. Germline CDR1 is SGDLS and CDR2 is YYNGEE. V was cut by 0 bases and J by 2 bases, with 12 bases left in between. The CDR3 DNA reads TGTGCCAGCAGCGTAGCGGCAGGGGTCACCTACAATGAGCAGTTCTTC. It specifies CASSVAAGVTYNEQFF.

The rearrangement links TRBV24-1 to TRBJ2-5; D is possibly TRBD1 (6 bases). The J call is doubtful: the DNA matches TRBJ2-1 better. The length of the CDR3 is 15 residues. Per germline, CDR1 KGHDR and CDR2 SFDVKD. CDR3 DNA: TGTGCCACCAGTGATTGGACAGTACCCTACAATGAGCAGTTCTTC. It yields the protein CATSDWTVPYNEQFF.

This clonotype was counted a few times. The chain recombines TRBV11-2 with TRBJ1-1; TRBD1 might be the D (6 bases). Trimming removed 3 bases from V and 2 bases from J, with 13 bases in between. Germline V gives CDR1 SGHAT, CDR2 FQNNGV. The CDR3 spans 15 residues. For the CDR3, the DNA is TGTGCCAGCAGCTTCGGCCGGGGGGCCAACACTGAAGCTTTCTTT. Its protein is CASSFGRGANTEAFF.

The chain is built from TRBV4-1 and TRBJ2-7, with D perhaps being TRBD1 or TRBD2 (5 bases each). This CDR3 contains 15 residues. Deletions cut 3 bases from V and 4 bases from J, with 16 bases between. CDR1 is MGHRA and CDR2 is YSYEKL in the germline V gene. The CDR3: CASSHELGTGYEQYF. The CDR3 bases are TGCGCCAGCAGCCATGAGCTCGGGACCGGTTACGAGCAGTACTTC.

This clonotype was detected only a few times. The genes are TRBV20-1 and TRBJ1-1; possibly TRBD1 for D (5 bases). Germline lookup yields CDR1 DFQATT and CDR2 SNEGSKA (reference sequence). This CDR3 has 13 residues. Trimming took 2 bases from V and 5 from J, leaving 12 bases between them. The CDR3 spells CSARSQGETEAFF. The CDR3 nucleotides read TGCAGTGCTAGAAGTCAGGGCGAGACTGAAGCTTTCTTT.

The rearrangement joins TRBV27 to TRBJ1-2; D perhaps matches TRBD1 (5 bases). The germline CDR1 and CDR2 sequences are MNHEY and SMNVEV (reference sequence). V was trimmed by 7 bases and J by 8 bases, leaving 14 bases between them. CDR3 length: 12 amino acids. The DNA for the CDR3 is TGTGCCAGCAAATCGGGGTCAGGGGGCTACACCTTC. Translation: CASKSGSGGYTF.

This clonotype was counted between two and nine times. The V and J genes are TRBV6-6 and TRBJ2-5, with 9 bases fitting TRBD1. The end of the DNA fits TRBJ2-7 better, so the J call may be wrong. Per the germline V gene, CDR1 is MNHNY and CDR2 is SVGAGI (reference sequence). The CDR3 length is 15 residues. The CDR3 sequence is CASTDWGQGMYEQYF. CDR3 nucleotide sequence: TGTGCCAGCACCGATTGGGGACAGGGTATGTACGAGCAGTACTTC.

This clonotype has only a few counts. The genes are TRBV6-6 and TRBJ1-6, with TRBD1 identical over 7 bases. Trimming took 6 bases from V and 10 from J; bases not matched to a gene: 9. The CDR3 loop spans 14 amino acids. The germline V gene has CDR1 MNHNY and CDR2 SVGAGI (reference sequence). The CDR3 DNA follows: TGTGCCAGCAGACCAGACAGGGTAGGCTCACCCCTCCACTTT. Translating gives CASRPDRVGSPLHF.

The CDR3 DNA sequence: TGTGCCAGCAGTGAGGGGCGTGCGGGAGAGGGGGAGACCCAGTACTTC. It codes for CASSEGRAGEGETQYF. The gene calls are TRBV25-1 and TRBJ2-5, with 7 bases fitting TRBD2. The CDR3 spans 16 residues. Germline CDR1 MGHDK, CDR2 SYGVNS. The ends lost 3 bases at V and 5 bases at J; junction bases unmatched: 12.

J is TRBJ1-4 and V is TRBV30, with 7 bases fitting TRBD1. Germline lookup yields CDR1 GTSNPN and CDR2 SVGIG (reference sequence). This CDR3 region has 16 residues. The CDR3 loop is CASGGGGGVFNEKLFF. DNA for the CDR3: TGTGCATCGGGAGGGGGCGGAGGCGTTTTTAATGAAAAACTGTTTTTT. Looking up the rest from reference TRBV30 and TRBJ1-4 gives the full variable domain: SQTIHQWPATLVQPVGSPLSLECTVEGTSNPNLYWYRQAAGRGLQLLFYSVGIGQISSEVPQNLSASRPQDRQFILSSKKLLLSDSGFYLCASGGGGGVFNEKLFFGSGTQLSVL.

In this sample, this clonotype turned up a few times. The chain links TRBV7-2 to TRBJ2-7; possible D gene TRBD2, 6 bases. The V and J ends lost 4 bases and 0 bases respectively, with 16 bases between them. Germline CDR1 SGHTA, CDR2 FQGNSA. This CDR3 is 16 amino acids long. CDR3 loop: CASSSLAGKSSYEQYF. The CDR3 nucleotides read TGTGCCAGCAGCTCTCTCGCGGGAAAGAGCTCCTACGAGCAGTACTTC.

The CDR3: CASSYSERADSYEQYF. CDR3 DNA sequence: TGTGCCAGCAGTTATAGTGAAAGGGCGGACTCCTACGAGCAGTACTTC. The J gene is TRBJ2-7, the V gene TRBV6-2 or TRBV6-3; the D is unclear. CDR1 is MNHEY, CDR2 SVGEGT, per germline. The CDR3 covers 16 residues. V shed 3 bases and J shed 0 bases, with 15 bases lying between them.

The rearrangement uses TRBV3-1 and TRBJ1-2, with D uncertain. Trimming removed 10 bases from V and 2 bases from J, with 14 bases in between. The CDR3 is 13 amino acids. Germline loops: CDR1 LGHDT, CDR2 YNNKEL (reference sequence). The CDR3 loop reads CATPGLINYGYTF. CDR3 nucleotides: TGTGCCACCCCAGGCTTGATCAACTATGGCTACACCTTC.

This clonotype appeared a few times. The chain links TRBV7-3 to TRBJ1-6; 7 nucleotides match TRBD1. The J segment lost 2 bases and the V segment lost 4 bases, leaving 5 bases of the junction unmatched. CDR3 length: 16 residues. The germline gives CDR1 SGHTA, CDR2 FQGTGA. The CDR3 coding sequence is TGTGCCAGCAGCTCAACAGGGGACACCTATAATTCACCCCTCCACTTT. It encodes CASSSTGDTYNSPLHF.

In its sample, this clonotype was seen a few times. This rearrangement joins TRBV4-3 to TRBJ2-7; D possibly corresponds to TRBD2 (6 bases). Germline CDR1 is LGHNA and CDR2 is YSLEER. V was shortened by 4 bases and J by 3 bases, with 16 bases between the two germline ends. The CDR3 runs to 15 residues. The CDR3 coding sequence is TGCGCCAGCAGCCCATCTAGCGCCGATTACTACGAGCAGTACTTC. Its translation: CASSPSSADYYEQYF.

This clonotype came up once. The chain carries TRBV14 and TRBJ2-5; tentatively, D is TRBD1 (6 bases). Germline V CDR1 and CDR2: SGHDN, FVKESK. Trimming cost V 5 bases and J 5 bases, with 24 bases left between them. This CDR3 has 17 residues. Written as DNA, the CDR3 is TGTGCCAGCAGCGATCGGGACGGCCTTTTCGGACAGGAGACCCAGTACTTC. It codes for CASSDRDGLFGQETQYF.

The chain is built from TRBV4-3 and TRBJ2-7; TRBD1 matches 7 bases. V was pared by 0 bases and J by 2 bases, with 4 bases of the junction left unmatched. The germline CDR1 and CDR2 sequences are LGHNA and YSLEER. The CDR3 is 15 amino acids. This CDR3 is CASSQDRDSPYEQYF. The CDR3 region has the DNA TGCGCCAGCAGCCAAGATAGGGACAGCCCCTACGAGCAGTACTTC.

CDR3 sequence: CSARGRYEQYF. Written as DNA, the CDR3 is TGCAGTGCTAGGGGTAGATACGAGCAGTACTTC. The chain joins TRBV20-1 to TRBJ2-7, with D unclear. The germline V gene has CDR1 DFQATT and CDR2 SNEGSKA (reference sequence). This CDR3 region has 11 residues. Trimming pared 3 bases from V and 4 bases from J, leaving 7 bases between.

This clonotype has a handful of counts. V and J are TRBV12-3 or TRBV12-4 and TRBJ1-2; D call uncertain. The V end was cut by 3 bases, the J end by 0 bases, with 11 bases between. CDR3 size: 15 residues. CDR3 region: CASSFTTQANYGYTF. CDR3 bases: TGTGCCAGCAGTTTCACCACCCAAGCTAACTATGGCTACACCTTC.

This clonotype was observed a handful of times. Here the CDR3 reads CASSQDSTGMQFF. DNA of the CDR3: TGTGCCAGCAGCCAAGATTCAACGGGTATGCAGTTCTTC. The rearrangement joins TRBV3-1 to TRBJ2-1; D call uncertain. The length of the CDR3 is 13 residues. CDR1 and CDR2 (germline): LGHDT, YNNKEL (reference sequence). The ends were cut back, 0 bases at V and 12 bases at J, with 12 bases in the middle.

This clonotype was recorded a few times. The chain uses TRBV6-5 and TRBJ2-5; 8 bases align to TRBD1. With V trimmed by 2 bases and J by 0 bases, 2 bases remained unmatched. Germline loops: CDR1 MNHEY, CDR2 SVGAGI. This CDR3 has 15 residues. For the CDR3, the DNA is TGTGCCAGCAGTTACCAGGGACAGGACCAAGAGACCCAGTACTTC. It codes for CASSYQGQDQETQYF.

This clonotype was seen more than once but under ten times. This CDR3 reads CASSPILGLETQYF. The CDR3 DNA is TGTGCCAGCAGCCCTATACTTGGGTTAGAGACCCAGTACTTC. V gene TRBV27 combines with J gene TRBJ2-5; D uncertain. The CDR3 contains 14 residues. CDR1 MNHEY and CDR2 SMNVEV come from the germline V gene (reference sequence). Trimming took 6 bases from V and 4 from J, leaving 15 bases between them.

This clonotype was counted only a few times. The chain has TRBV12-3 or TRBV12-4 and TRBJ1-3; D unclear. This CDR3 is 15 amino acids long. The V gene lost 0 bases and the J gene lost 0 bases, with 6 bases spanning the gap. The DNA for the CDR3 is TGTGCCAGCAGTTTAGCAGGCCCCTCTGGAAACACCATATATTTT. Amino acids: CASSLAGPSGNTIYF.